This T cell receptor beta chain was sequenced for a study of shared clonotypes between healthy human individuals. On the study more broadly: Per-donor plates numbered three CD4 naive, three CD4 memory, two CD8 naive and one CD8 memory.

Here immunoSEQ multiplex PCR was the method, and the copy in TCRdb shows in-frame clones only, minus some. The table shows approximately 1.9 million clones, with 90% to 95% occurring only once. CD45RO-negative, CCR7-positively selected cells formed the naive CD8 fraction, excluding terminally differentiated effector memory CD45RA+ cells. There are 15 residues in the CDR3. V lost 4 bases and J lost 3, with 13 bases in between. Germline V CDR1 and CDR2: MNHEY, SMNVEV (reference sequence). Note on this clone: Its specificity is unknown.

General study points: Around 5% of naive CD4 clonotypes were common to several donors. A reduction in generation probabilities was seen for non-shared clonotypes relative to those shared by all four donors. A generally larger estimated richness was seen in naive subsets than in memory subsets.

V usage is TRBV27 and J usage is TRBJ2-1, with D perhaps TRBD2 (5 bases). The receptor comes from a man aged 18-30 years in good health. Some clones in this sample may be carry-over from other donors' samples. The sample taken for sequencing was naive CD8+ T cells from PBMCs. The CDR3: CASSSPRGRYNEQFF. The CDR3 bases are TGTGCCAGCAGTTCCCCCAGAGGGCGCTACAATGAGCAGTTCTTC.